The 32 T cell receptor beta chains given below trace back to one sample, sequenced in a study of blood T cell repertoires in COVID-19. TCRdb's table, derived via immunoSEQ multiplex PCR, lists solely in-frame clones and lacks some. The sample has under 250,000 clones, about 83% seen once. The sequenced sample consisted of peripheral blood. The receptors shown here come from a woman older than 75 with COVID-19, enrolled during active disease.

This chain uses TRBV18 with TRBJ1-3; D is uncertain. V was cut by 2 bases and J by 0 bases, with 8 bases left in between. This CDR3 region has 15 residues. Germline CDR1 KGHSH, CDR2 LQKENI. The CDR3 is CASSPGGFSGNTIYF. The CDR3 DNA follows: TGTGCCAGCTCACCAGGAGGGTTCTCTGGAAACACCATATATTTT. The variable domain in full, completed from reference TRBV18 and TRBJ1-3, reads NAGVMQNPRHLVRRRGQEARLRCSPMKGHSHVYWYRQLPEEGLKFMVYLQKENIIDESGMPKERFSAEFPKEGPSILRIQQVVRGDSAAYFCASSPGGFSGNTIYFGEGSWLTVV.

This clone was seen a few times. V usage is TRBV9 and J usage is TRBJ2-7, with TRBD1 matching 10 bases. The CDR3 has 15 amino acids. Germline CDR1 SGDLS, CDR2 YYNGEE. After removal of 2 bases from V and 5 bases from J, the junction contained 7 bases not matched to a gene. DNA of the CDR3: TGTGCCAGCAGCGTTATGGGACAGGGGTACGACGAGCAGTACTTC. Translating gives CASSVMGQGYDEQYF. Full variable domain (remainder filled in from reference TRBV9 and TRBJ2-7): DSGVTQTPKHLITATGQRVTLRCSPRSGDLSVYWYQQSLDQGLQFLIQYYNGEERAKGNILERFSAQQFPDLHSELNLSSLELGDSALYFCASSVMGQGYDEQYFGPGTRLTVT.

This chain links TRBV9 with TRBJ1-6; 8 nucleotides align to TRBD1. After removal of 4 bases from V and 5 bases from J, the junction contained 14 bases not matched to a gene. Germline lookup yields CDR1 SGDLS and CDR2 YYNGEE. CDR3 length: 18 amino acids. CDR3 DNA sequence: TGTGCCAGCAGCCCTCGAGCCGGGACAGGCGTCCATAATTCACCCCTCCACTTT. It translates to CASSPRAGTGVHNSPLHF.

The chain employs TRBV5-4 and TRBJ2-1; 7 bases match TRBD1. V dropped 3 bases and J dropped 7; count of bases not matched to a gene: 10. The CDR3 is 15 residues long. Looked up from germline, CDR1 is SGHNT and CDR2 is YYREEE (reference sequence). The CDR3 sequence: CASSSGTAFLNEQFF. CDR3 DNA: TGTGCCAGCAGCTCCGGGACAGCATTTTTGAATGAGCAGTTCTTC.

The chain is built from TRBV3-1 (or the pseudogene TRBV3-2) and TRBJ1-4; D remains ambiguous. Germline V gene data show CDR1 as LGHDT and CDR2 as YNNKEL (reference sequence). V dropped 5 bases and J dropped 0 bases, with 7 bases sitting between them. This CDR3 comprises 14 residues. The CDR3 is CASSSLTTNEKLFF. CDR3 DNA: TGTGCCAGCAGCTCTCTAACAACTAATGAAAAACTGTTTTTT.

The rearrangement uses TRBV7-2 and TRBJ1-1, with D perhaps matching TRBD1 (5 bases). Trimming took 5 bases from V and 10 from J, leaving 20 bases between them. There are 14 residues in the CDR3. The germline V gene has CDR1 SGHTA and CDR2 FQGNSA. Written as DNA, the CDR3 is TGTGCCAGCAGCGATTCCACAGGCCATACGGGAGCTTTCTTT. Translation: CASSDSTGHTGAFF. The whole variable domain, remainder taken from reference TRBV7-2 and TRBJ1-1, is GAGVSQSPSNKVTEKGKDVELRCDPISGHTALYWYRQSLGQGLEFLIYFQGNSAPDKSGLPSDRFSAERTGGSVSTLTIQRTQQEDSAVYLCASSDSTGHTGAFFGQGTRLTVV.

V and J are TRBV3-1 (or the pseudogene TRBV3-2) and TRBJ1-3; D is unresolved. Trimming removed 3 bases at V and 4 bases at J, with 13 bases between. This CDR3 contains 15 residues. From germline, CDR1 is LGHDT and CDR2 YNNKEL (reference sequence). CDR3 sequence (DNA): TGTGCCAGCAGCCACGTAGAATTGAGAGGAAACACCATATATTTT. This gives the protein CASSHVELRGNTIYF.

This clone was seen just once. This chain connects TRBV6-5 to TRBJ1-6; 8 bases align to TRBD1. V shed 6 bases, J shed 8 bases, and the junction held 9 bases outside the gene matches. This CDR3 region has 15 residues. Germline CDR1 MNHEY, CDR2 SVGAGI. In nucleotides, the CDR3 is TGTGCCAGCAGACCCTCGACAGGGGAGCATTCACCCCTCCACTTT. Its protein product is CASRPSTGEHSPLHF.

The gene calls are TRBV11-2 and TRBJ2-1, with a tentative D call TRBD1 (6 bases). V was trimmed by 4 bases and J by 1 base, leaving 8 bases between them. The CDR3 contains 14 residues. Germline values: CDR1 SGHAT, CDR2 FQNNGV. The CDR3 loop is CASSSQGSYNEQFF. The CDR3 coding sequence is TGTGCCAGCAGCTCTCAGGGGTCCTACAATGAGCAGTTCTTC.

The gene calls are TRBV10-1 and TRBJ2-7; 8 nucleotides agree with TRBD1. CDR1 WNHNN and CDR2 SYGVQD come from the germline V gene (reference sequence). The J segment lost 8 bases and the V segment lost 0 bases, leaving 3 bases of the junction unmatched. This CDR3 is 13 amino acids long. The CDR3 nucleotides are TGCGCCAGCAGTGAGTCTTGGACAGGGAAGCAGTACGTC. The encoded protein is CASSESWTGKQYV.

This clone was counted a few times. V gene TRBV3-1 (or the pseudogene TRBV3-2) combines with J gene TRBJ1-2; D gene unclear. V was pared by 2 bases and J by 1 base, with 5 bases between. This CDR3 has 13 residues. The V gene's germline CDR1 is LGHDT and CDR2 YNNKEL (reference sequence). The CDR3 DNA sequence: TGTGCCAGCAGCCAACTAGATAACTATGGCTACACCTTC. Protein: CASSQLDNYGYTF.

The CDR3 is CASRASLTNTEAFF. The CDR3 coding sequence is TGTGCCAGCCGTGCGAGCCTTACGAACACTGAAGCTTTCTTT. The chain couples TRBV25-1 to TRBJ1-1; D call uncertain. The CDR3 sequence is 14 residues long. Germline V lookup: CDR1 MGHDK, CDR2 SYGVNS. Trimming left V 8 bases short and J 1 base short, with 14 bases between.

The chain joins TRBV19 to TRBJ2-4; 8 bases agree with TRBD1. Germline loops: CDR1 LNHDA, CDR2 SQIVND (reference sequence). This CDR3 comprises 15 residues. The trim removed 3 bases at V and 9 bases at J, leaving 10 bases unmatched. CDR3 loop: CASSIKSAGGGIQYF. The CDR3 DNA sequence: TGTGCCAGTAGTATCAAGTCGGCAGGGGGCGGCATTCAGTACTTC.

This clone was seen only a few times. This chain connects TRBV18 to TRBJ1-1; D may be TRBD1 (5 bases). CDR1 KGHSH and CDR2 LQKENI come from the germline V gene. Trimming removed 4 bases at V and 3 bases at J, with 12 bases between. CDR3 size: 14 residues. This CDR3 reads CASSQLTVDTEAFF. CDR3 nucleotide sequence: TGTGCCAGCTCACAGTTGACAGTGGACACTGAAGCTTTCTTT.

The chain is built from TRBV19 and TRBJ1-5, with D possibly matching TRBD1 (6 bases). Germline CDR1 and CDR2: LNHDA and SQIVND (reference sequence). The CDR3 has 14 residues. The V gene lost 2 bases and the J gene lost 3 bases, with 8 bases spanning the gap. The CDR3 sequence: CASSIRGFNQPQHF. Here the CDR3 DNA reads TGTGCCAGTAGTATAAGGGGGTTCAATCAGCCCCAGCATTTT. The variable domain in full, with the rest retrieved from reference TRBV19 and TRBJ1-5, is DGGITQSPKYLFRKEGQNVTLSCEQNLNHDAMYWYRQDPGQGLRLIYYSQIVNDFQKGDIAEGYSVSREKKESFPLTVTSAQKNPTAFYLCASSIRGFNQPQHFGDGTRLSIL.

The chain has TRBV4-1 and TRBJ1-4; 7 nucleotides align to TRBD1. Germline lookup yields CDR1 MGHRA and CDR2 YSYEKL. CDR3 length: 16 amino acids. After removal of 4 bases from V and 5 bases from J, the junction contained 10 bases not matched to a gene. The DNA for the CDR3 is TGCGCCAGCAGCCCGCAACCGGGACAGCCAAATGAAAAACTGTTTTTT. The encoded protein is CASSPQPGQPNEKLFF.

The chain has TRBV7-8 and TRBJ2-5, with a tentative D call TRBD1 (5 bases). Trimming removed 8 bases at V and 4 bases at J, with 11 bases between. The length of the CDR3 is 12 residues. Germline V CDR1 and CDR2: SGHVS, FQNEAQ. DNA for the CDR3: TGTGCCAGCGTGGGGCTTGGAGAGACCCAGTACTTC. Protein product: CASVGLGETQYF.

DNA for the CDR3: TGTGCCAGCAGCTTGGGGGTGTGGACAGAGTCATATGGCTACACCTTC. Translation: CASSLGVWTESYGYTF. The chain is built from TRBV5-8 and TRBJ1-2; maybe TRBD1 (6 bases). This CDR3 comprises 16 residues. CDR1 and CDR2 (germline): SGHTS, YDEGEE. V lost 0 bases and J lost 5, with 17 bases in between.

The chain combines TRBV7-3 with TRBJ1-1, with 10 nucleotides matching TRBD1. The CDR3 consists of 15 residues. V lost 5 bases to trimming and J lost 5 bases; unmatched junction nucleotides: 8. CDR1 and CDR2 from the germline V gene are SGHTA and FQGTGA. The CDR3 DNA follows: TGTGCCAGCAGCGCTTTGACAGGGGGCAGGACTGAAGCTTTCTTT. Translated, it gives CASSALTGGRTEAFF.

This clone was counted between two and nine times. The chain couples TRBV19 to TRBJ1-5; TRBD1 might be the D (6 bases). Trimming removed 8 bases at V and 2 bases at J, with 13 bases between. Germline V gene lookup returns CDR1 LNHDA and CDR2 SQIVND (reference sequence). The CDR3 has 14 residues. The CDR3 coding sequence is TGTGCCAGTGGGGGGGCTCAAGGCAATCAGCCCCAGCATTTT. Protein: CASGGAQGNQPQHF.

V is TRBV4-1 and J is TRBJ1-6; D unresolved. The germline V gene has CDR1 MGHRA and CDR2 YSYEKL. The CDR3 runs to 16 residues. Trimming cost V 0 bases and J 2 bases, with 8 bases left between them. CDR3: CASSQEVRAYNSPLHF. DNA for the CDR3: TGCGCCAGCAGCCAAGAGGTGAGGGCCTATAATTCACCCCTCCACTTT.

This chain joins TRBV24-1 and TRBJ1-2; D unclear. This CDR3 is 16 amino acids long. V lost 9 bases, J lost 8 bases, and 27 bases lay in between. Germline V gene lookup returns CDR1 KGHDR and CDR2 SFDVKD. This chain's CDR3 is CATLIYRHLLPAGYTF. DNA for the CDR3: TGTGCCACCCTGATATATAGACATCTTTTACCGGCAGGCTACACCTTC.

CDR3 protein: CASSYSGTWNEKLFF. The CDR3 DNA reads TGTGCCAGCAGTTACTCGGGGACATGGAATGAAAAACTGTTTTTT. This chain connects TRBV6-5 to TRBJ1-4; TRBD1 is a possible D gene (6 bases). This CDR3 has 15 amino acids. V shed 0 bases and J shed 5 bases, with 10 bases lying between them. Germline lookup yields CDR1 MNHEY and CDR2 SVGAGI.

The chain uses TRBV19 and TRBJ1-1, with D possibly matching TRBD1 (5 bases). CDR3 length: 16 residues. Germline CDR1 LNHDA, CDR2 SQIVND (reference sequence). V dropped 0 bases and J dropped 5 bases, with 16 bases sitting between them. DNA of the CDR3: TGTGCCAGTAGTATAGATGGTAGGGGACTGACGACTGAAGCTTTCTTT. The encoded protein is CASSIDGRGLTTEAFF.

The rearrangement links TRBV5-4 to TRBJ2-2; possible D gene TRBD2, 5 bases. V dropped 0 bases and J dropped 10 bases, with 7 bases sitting between them. Germline CDR1 is SGHNT and CDR2 is YYREEE (reference sequence). This CDR3 has 12 residues. Written as DNA, the CDR3 is TGTGCCAGCAGCTTGGGCCGGGAGGAGCTGTTTTTT. This sequence encodes CASSLGREELFF. The variable domain in full, completed from reference TRBV5-4 and TRBJ2-2, reads ETGVTQSPTHLIKTRGQQVTLRCSSQSGHNTVSWYQQALGQGPQFIFQYYREEENGRGNFPPRFSGLQFPNYSSELNVNALELDDSALYLCASSLGREELFFGEGSRLTVL.

This rearrangement joins TRBV25-1 to TRBJ1-2; D is possibly TRBD1 (5 bases). Trimming took off 4 bases at V and 3 bases at J, with 12 bases between the two ends. The germline gives CDR1 MGHDK, CDR2 SYGVNS. This CDR3 is 14 amino acids long. The CDR3 coding sequence is TGTGCCAGCAGTGCGGGTGGCAGGGACTATGGCTACACCTTC. Encoded protein: CASSAGGRDYGYTF.

The J gene is TRBJ1-6, the V gene TRBV30; D not certain. Per germline, CDR1 GTSNPN and CDR2 SVGIG (reference sequence). There are 13 residues in the CDR3. V was clipped by 2 bases and J by 8 bases, with 10 bases between them. This chain's CDR3 is CAWSSSTHSPLHF. As DNA, the CDR3 is TGTGCCTGGAGTTCCAGTACCCATTCACCCCTCCACTTT.

This chain uses TRBV19 with TRBJ2-2, with TRBD2 matching over 12 bases. V shed 6 bases and J 4 bases; nucleotides not matched to a gene: 6. CDR3 size: 16 residues. Germline CDR1 is LNHDA and CDR2 is SQIVND (reference sequence). The CDR3 sequence is CASRPQGLAGTGELFF. CDR3 bases: TGTGCCAGTAGACCTCAGGGACTAGCGGGCACCGGGGAGCTGTTTTTT.

This clone was seen a few times. The gene calls are TRBV4-3 and TRBJ2-1, with D perhaps TRBD2 (6 bases). The CDR3 totals 17 residues. CDR1 and CDR2 (germline): LGHNA, YSLEER. Trimming pared 0 bases from V and 0 bases from J, leaving 12 bases between. CDR3 bases: TGCGCCAGCAGCCAAGACCTAGCGCCCTCCTCCTACAATGAGCAGTTCTTC. Encoded protein: CASSQDLAPSSYNEQFF.

The chain joins TRBV7-6 to TRBJ2-2; TRBD1 is a possible D gene (6 bases). The CDR3 runs to 13 residues. V lost 5 bases to trimming and J lost 9 bases, with 13 bases between them. Germline CDR1 SGHVS, CDR2 FNYEAQ. This CDR3 is CASSERGSWELFF. CDR3 DNA sequence: TGTGCCAGCAGCGAAAGGGGGTCCTGGGAGCTGTTTTTT. Based on the CDR3 plus reference TRBV7-6 and TRBJ2-2, the full variable domain is GAGVSQSPRYKVTKRGQDVALRCDPISGHVSLYWYRQALGQGPEFLTYFNYEAQQDKSGLPNDRFSAERPEGSISTLTIQRTEQRDSAMYRCASSERGSWELFFGEGSRLTVL.

In its sample, this clone was seen a few times. The chain employs TRBV18 and TRBJ2-2, with D hard to call. The CDR3 is 14 amino acids. The V and J ends lost 3 bases and 2 bases respectively, with 7 bases between them. Germline V gives CDR1 KGHSH, CDR2 LQKENI. The CDR3 reads CASSPAFNTGELFF. CDR3 nucleotide sequence: TGTGCCAGCTCACCGGCTTTTAACACCGGGGAGCTGTTTTTT. Full variable domain (remainder filled in from reference TRBV18 and TRBJ2-2): NAGVMQNPRHLVRRRGQEARLRCSPMKGHSHVYWYRQLPEEGLKFMVYLQKENIIDESGMPKERFSAEFPKEGPSILRIQQVVRGDSAAYFCASSPAFNTGELFFGEGSRLTVL.

This chain uses TRBV28 with TRBJ2-1; 13 nucleotides match TRBD2. V was pared by 7 bases and J by 7 bases, with 7 bases of the junction left unmatched. The CDR3 extends over 15 amino acids. Germline V lookup: CDR1 MDHEN, CDR2 SYDVKM. The DNA for the CDR3 is TGTGCCAGCACGACCGGGACTAGCGGGGCTAATGAGCAGTTCTTC. Protein: CASTTGTSGANEQFF. The complete variable domain, with remaining parts taken from reference TRBV28 and TRBJ2-1, reads DVKVTQSSRYLVKRTGEKVFLECVQDMDHENMFWYRQDPGLGLRLIYFSYDVKMKEKGDIPEGYSVSREKKERFSLILESASTNQTSMYLCASTTGTSGANEQFFGPGTRLTVL.